The present entry profiles one TCR beta chain with its context. Its antigen remains unidentified. PCR was performed a second time for 7 to 11 cycles using a sample-barcoded 5' primer and a J-beta primer mix. Every molecule of cDNA carried a tag from a template-switch adaptor with 12 random nucleotides. TCRdb redid the calling of the 5' RACE reads with MiXCR, one entry per CDR3 protein. The table lists just under 550,000 distinct CDR3 sequences, 20% to 30% of them singletons, with approximately 10% in the top ten. V was pared by 0 bases and J by 5 bases, with 8 bases between. This CDR3 is built from 15 residues. Germline CDR1 MRHNA, CDR2 SNTAGT. The record originates from a study of blood T cells in healthy people across ages. Whole-study findings and limits: The long-lived group displayed more naive CD4+ cells, plus higher diversity, than the aged donors did.

The data were also submitted as part of a second study, on T cells of mothers and their children. As that report states: In each mother, TCR beta CDR3 reads exceeded 9 million; in each child, they numbered some 3 million.

The rearrangement uses TRBV6-4 and TRBJ1-6, with D unclear. This TCR was sampled from a boy aged 5-17 years in good health. Sequenced material: blood. The CDR3 nucleotides read TGTGCCAGCAGTGACTCGGACGGGGATAATTCACCCCTCCACTTT. Its protein product is CASSDSDGDNSPLHF.